The 14 T cell receptor beta chains listed next were all sequenced from one sample in a study of post-analysis software for immune sequencing data. Each TCR beta cDNA library carried unique molecular identifiers. MiXCR, applied by TCRdb to the PCR reads, yields one record per CDR3 protein. The table shows 450,000 to 650,000 distinct CDR3 sequences, with 44% occurring only once. Overall study findings and caveats: Included in a set of five TRBV segments more frequent in patients than controls were TRBV5-6, TRBV5-1 and TRBV20-1.

No cognate antigen is known for these TCRs. The sequencing sample was made of blood. The receptors were sampled from a girl aged 5-17 years with multiple sclerosis.

In its sample, this clonotype was seen many times. The rearrangement joins TRBV6-5 to TRBJ2-7; no clear D. V lost 7 bases and J 2 bases, leaving 6 bases between the germline ends. Germline CDR1 reads MNHEY; CDR2 reads SVGAGI. This CDR3 comprises 11 residues. CDR3 region: CASKGPYEQYF. DNA for the CDR3: TGTGCCAGCAAGGGTCCCTACGAGCAGTACTTC.

CDR3 nucleotide sequence: TGTGCCAGCAGCTTAGCCTTTAGGGGCGACGCCAAAAACATTCAGTACTTC. This encodes CASSLAFRGDAKNIQYF. The V gene is TRBV7-8, the J gene TRBJ2-4; weak D call: TRBD1 (5 bases). Deletions cut 0 bases from V and 1 base from J, with 13 bases between. CDR1 and CDR2 from the germline V gene are SGHVS and FQNEAQ. This CDR3 has 17 residues.

This clonotype was detected a few times. The chain carries TRBV4-1 and TRBJ1-1; D is undetermined. V gave up 2 bases and J gave up 2 bases, with 15 bases separating them. The CDR3 extends over 16 amino acids. The germline V gene has CDR1 MGHRA and CDR2 YSYEKL. This chain's CDR3 is CASSQLSRVINTEAFF. The CDR3 coding sequence is TGCGCCAGCAGCCAACTATCCCGGGTCATTAACACTGAAGCTTTCTTT.

The rearrangement uses TRBV12-3 or TRBV12-4 and TRBJ2-1; TRBD1 or TRBD2 may be the D gene (5 bases each). The CDR3 covers 15 residues. Trimming took 5 bases from V and 4 from J, leaving 15 bases between them. CDR3 in DNA: TGTGCCAGCAGTCTCCCAGGGACGGAATACAATGAGCAGTTCTTC. It codes for CASSLPGTEYNEQFF.

In its sample, this clonotype was seen once. This chain uses TRBV28 with TRBJ1-1; D remains ambiguous. V was pared by 7 bases and J by 4 bases, with 10 bases between. The CDR3 sequence is 12 residues long. The V gene's germline CDR1 is MDHEN and CDR2 SYDVKM. The CDR3 region is CASTWWGTEAFF. DNA of the CDR3: TGTGCCAGCACCTGGTGGGGCACTGAAGCTTTCTTT.

There are a few counts of this clonotype. The CDR3 nucleotides are TGCAGTGCTAGAGTCCCCGGGGGGGCCTACAATGAGCAGTTCTTC. Amino acid sequence: CSARVPGGAYNEQFF. The chain links TRBV20-1 to TRBJ2-1; 8 bases align to TRBD2. The CDR3 contains 15 residues. Germline-derived CDR1 and CDR2 are DFQATT and SNEGSKA (reference sequence). Losses at the gene ends were 1 base for V and 2 bases for J; bases not matched to a gene: 4.

The gene calls are TRBV7-9 and TRBJ2-7; D remains unclear. This CDR3 spans 14 amino acids. Germline V CDR1 and CDR2: SEHNR, FQNEAQ (reference sequence). Trimming took off 3 bases at V and 0 bases at J, with 9 bases between the two ends. In DNA, the CDR3 is TGTGCCAGCAGCTTGGACCCTAGCTCCTACGAGCAGTACTTC. It yields the protein CASSLDPSSYEQYF.

The gene calls are TRBV10-3 and TRBJ2-1, with 9 positions matching TRBD2. The CDR3 has 16 amino acids. Germline lookup yields CDR1 ENHRY and CDR2 SYGVKD. The ends lost 10 bases at V and 2 bases at J; junction bases unmatched: 12. The CDR3 coding sequence is TGTGCCACCGTAGCGGGAGAGGATGGGGCCTACAATGAGCAGTTCTTC. This translates into CATVAGEDGAYNEQFF.

The chain uses TRBV19 and TRBJ2-5, with 7 bases lining up with TRBD2. TRBJ2-7 matches the DNA end more closely, so the J call is doubtful. Germline V gene sequence: CDR1 LNHDA, CDR2 SQIVND (reference sequence). This CDR3 has 14 residues. As DNA, the CDR3 is TGTGCCAGTAGTATTCCGGGGGGAACCTACGAGCAGTACTTC. It yields the protein CASSIPGGTYEQYF.

This clonotype was picked up one time. The rearrangement links TRBV3-1 to TRBJ2-1; the D is unclear. CDR1 LGHDT and CDR2 YNNKEL come from the germline V gene (reference sequence). This CDR3 contains 12 residues. V dropped 1 base and J dropped 6 bases, with 4 bases sitting between them. CDR3: CASSQVVNEQFF. The CDR3 coding sequence is TGTGCCAGCAGCCAAGTGGTCAATGAGCAGTTCTTC.

This clonotype was seen a handful of times. This sequence joins TRBV11-2 and TRBJ1-4; D gene unclear. The CDR3 consists of 15 residues. V lost 1 base, J lost 3 bases, and 9 bases lay in between. Germline CDR1 is SGHAT and CDR2 is FQNNGV. The CDR3 region is CASSLATSANEKLFF. The CDR3, as DNA: TGTGCCAGCAGCTTAGCGACATCGGCTAATGAAAAACTGTTTTTT.

This clonotype was seen just once. The chain carries TRBV20-1 and TRBJ2-1; D remains unclear. V was clipped by 4 bases and J by 0 bases, with 4 bases between them. This CDR3 is built from 12 residues. CDR1 and CDR2 (germline): DFQATT, SNEGSKA (reference sequence). The CDR3 spells CSATHSYNEQFF. Here the CDR3 DNA reads TGCAGTGCTACCCACTCCTACAATGAGCAGTTCTTC.

This clonotype came up a few times. V gene TRBV12-3 or TRBV12-4 combines with J gene TRBJ2-1, with 9 positions matching TRBD2. V was clipped by 5 bases and J by 7 bases; unmatched bases: 9. The CDR3 runs 15 residues. As DNA, the CDR3 is TGTGCCAGCAGTGAAGCTAGCGGGACGATTAATGAGCAGTTCTTC. Its translation: CASSEASGTINEQFF.

This sequence joins TRBV20-1 and TRBJ1-2; 11 bases match TRBD1. V was pared by 5 bases and J by 3 bases, with 5 bases of the junction left unmatched. The CDR3 spans 14 residues. Germline V gives CDR1 DFQATT, CDR2 SNEGSKA (reference sequence). The CDR3 loop reads CSALRTGGDYGYTF. As DNA, the CDR3 is TGCAGTGCTTTAAGGACAGGGGGCGACTATGGCTACACCTTC.